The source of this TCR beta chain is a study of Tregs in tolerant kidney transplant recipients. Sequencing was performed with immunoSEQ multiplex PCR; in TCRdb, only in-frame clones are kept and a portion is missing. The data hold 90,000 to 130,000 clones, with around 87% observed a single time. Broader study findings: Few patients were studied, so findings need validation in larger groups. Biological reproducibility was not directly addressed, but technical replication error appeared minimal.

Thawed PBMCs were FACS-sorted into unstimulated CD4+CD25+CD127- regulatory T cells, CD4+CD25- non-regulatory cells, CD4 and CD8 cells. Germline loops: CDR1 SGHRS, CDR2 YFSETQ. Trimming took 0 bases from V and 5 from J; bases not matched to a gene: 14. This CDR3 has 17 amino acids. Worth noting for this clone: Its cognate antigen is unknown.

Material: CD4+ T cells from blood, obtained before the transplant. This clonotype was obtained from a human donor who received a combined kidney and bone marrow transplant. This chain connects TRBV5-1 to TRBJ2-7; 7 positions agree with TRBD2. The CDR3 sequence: CASSLEGGSPFGHEQYF. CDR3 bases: TGCGCCAGCAGCTTGGAGGGAGGGTCCCCTTTCGGGCACGAGCAGTACTTC.